The rows below give T cell receptor beta chains drawn from one sample of a study of blood T cell repertoires in COVID-19. Using immunoSEQ multiplex PCR, the repertoire was profiled, and TCRdb retains in-frame clones only, with some absent. The data contain about 370,000 clones, 85% to 90% of them singletons. The sample was PBMCs or T cells enriched from blood (not recorded which). These receptors all stem from a man aged 18 to 30 who had recovered from COVID-19. Both conserved end residues are part of each CDR3. A D gene is named only where the DNA matches it firmly. Expanded clones are given a class, and other clones once, few, many or no size at all.

abundance	d_gene	j_gene	v_gene	CDR3aa	CDR3nt
-	-	TRBJ1-3	TRBV15	CATSRALGLSGNTIYF	TGTGCCACCAGCAGAGCCTTGGGACTTTCTGGAAACACCATATATTTT
-	TRBD2	TRBJ2-7	TRBV2	CASKGLAGVDEQYF	TGTGCCAGCAAGGGACTAGCGGGAGTAGACGAGCAGTACTTC
-	TRBD1	TRBJ2-7	TRBV11-3	CASSPRQGAGEQYF	TGTGCCAGCAGCCCTAGACAGGGGGCCGGCGAGCAGTACTTC
-	-	TRBJ2-7	TRBV28	CASRSQGPQYF	TGTGCCAGCAGATCTCAGGGTCCGCAGTACTTC
-	TRBD1	TRBJ2-5	TRBV19	CASISPQGETQYF	TGTGCCAGTATCTCACCACAGGGGGAGACCCAGTACTTC
-	-	TRBJ1-1	TRBV2	CASSSGRNTEAFF	TGTGCCAGCAGCTCCGGGAGGAACACTGAAGCTTTCTTT
once	-	TRBJ2-5	TRBV10-3	CATGAMGETQYF	TGTGCCACAGGGGCTATGGGGGAGACCCAGTACTTC
-	TRBD1	TRBJ2-5	TRBV2	CASSADRGRETQYF	TGTGCCAGCAGTGCGGACAGGGGGCGAGAGACCCAGTACTTC
-	TRBD2	TRBJ2-7	TRBV7-9	CASSSKGLDYEQYF	TGTGCCAGCAGCTCCAAGGGACTAGACTACGAGCAGTACTTC
-	TRBD1	TRBJ2-1	TRBV5-1	CASSRGQGSNEQFF	TGCGCCAGCAGCAGGGGACAGGGGAGTAATGAGCAGTTCTTC
-	TRBD1	TRBJ1-1	TRBV7-8	CASSPPGTGRAEAFF	TGTGCCAGCAGCCCTCCCGGGACAGGGAGGGCTGAAGCTTTCTTT
-	-	TRBJ1-1	TRBV7-2	CASSLDGGGPEAFF	TGTGCCAGCAGCTTAGATGGGGGGGGCCCTGAAGCTTTCTTT
-	TRBD2	TRBJ2-1	TRBV5-1	CASSPTSGSGEQFF	TGCGCCAGCAGCCCGACTAGCGGGAGTGGTGAGCAGTTCTTC
-	-	TRBJ1-5	TRBV27	CASSLSAGLQDQPQHF	TGTGCCAGCAGTTTATCGGCAGGGCTACAGGATCAGCCCCAGCATTTT
-	-	TRBJ2-7	TRBV5-1	CASSFLSQGSYEQYF	TGCGCCAGCAGCTTTTTATCCCAGGGATCCTACGAGCAGTACTTC
-	-	TRBJ1-5	TRBV11-2	CASSFPGVGQPQHF	TGTGCCAGCAGCTTCCCAGGGGTGGGACAGCCCCAGCATTTT
once	-	TRBJ2-5	TRBV2	CASSAAGIRETQYF	TGTGCCAGCAGCGCAGCAGGGATTAGGGAGACCCAGTACTTC
-	-	TRBJ1-6	TRBV28	CASSFVGPHSPLHF	TGTGCCAGCAGTTTCGTGGGCCCCCATTCACCCCTCCACTTT
-	-	TRBJ2-1	TRBV6-1	CASSEPRATSYNEQFF	TGTGCCAGCAGTGAACCCAGGGCCACCTCCTACAATGAGCAGTTCTTC
-	-	TRBJ2-7	TRBV28	CASSSHRINSYEQYF	TGTGCCAGCAGTTCACACAGGATTAACTCCTACGAGCAGTACTTC
-	-	TRBJ1-5	TRBV6-4	CASSVRRGQPQHF	TGTGCCAGCAGTGTCCGCAGGGGTCAGCCCCAGCATTTT
-	TRBD1	TRBJ2-7	TRBV7-9	CASRQGQGDEQYF	TGTGCCAGCAGACAAGGACAGGGGGACGAGCAGTACTTC
-	-	TRBJ2-1	TRBV5-1	CASSLGPIGSSYNEQFF	TGCGCCAGCAGCTTGGGTCCTATCGGGAGCTCCTACAATGAGCAGTTCTTC
-	-	TRBJ2-7	TRBV6-6	CASSLLAYEQYF	TGTGCCAGCAGCCTCCTAGCGTACGAGCAGTACTTC
-	TRBD1	TRBJ2-1	TRBV3-1/TRBV3-2	CASSRVGDRENNEQFF	TGTGCCAGCAGCCGGGTAGGGGACAGAGAAAACAATGAGCAGTTCTTC
few	-	TRBJ1-2	TRBV29-1	CSVGFAGDGYTF	TGCAGCGTCGGATTCGCGGGGGATGGCTACACCTTC
-	TRBD2	TRBJ2-7	TRBV11-2	CASSLDRVAGGYEQYF	TGTGCCAGCAGCTTAGATCGGGTAGCGGGGGGCTACGAGCAGTACTTC
-	-	TRBJ1-6	TRBV7-2	CASSPGIEQGVNSPLHF	TGTGCCAGCAGCCCCGGAATAGAACAGGGTGTGAATTCACCCCTCCACTTT
-	-	TRBJ1-1	TRBV7-9	CASSATGNTEAFF	TGTGCCAGCAGCGCGACAGGGAACACTGAAGCTTTCTTT
few	TRBD1	TRBJ1-1	TRBV28	CASSPGQLNTEAFF	TGTGCCAGCAGTCCGGGACAGCTGAACACTGAAGCTTTCTTT
-	-	TRBJ2-1	TRBV4-2	CASSRNSRSREQFF	TGTGCCAGCAGCCGGAACAGCCGGTCAAGGGAGCAGTTCTTC
-	-	TRBJ1-1	TRBV14	CASRKKGGGGSKEAFF	TGTGCCAGCAGAAAAAAGGGCGGCGGGGGGTCTAAGGAAGCTTTCTTT
-	TRBD2	TRBJ2-5	TRBV5-8	CASSLGTSGKETQYF	TGTGCCAGCAGCTTGGGGACTAGCGGAAAAGAGACCCAGTACTTC
once	TRBD1	TRBJ1-1	TRBV28	CASSLDRGNTEAFF	TGTGCCAGCAGTTTAGACAGGGGCAACACTGAAGCTTTCTTT
-	-	TRBJ2-5	TRBV7-6	CASSFLGQEIIQETQYF	TGTGCCAGCAGCTTCTTGGGGCAGGAGATAATACAAGAGACCCAGTACTTC
-	TRBD2	TRBJ2-1	TRBV4-1	CASSQKLAANEQFF	TGCGCCAGCAGCCAAAAGCTAGCGGCTAATGAGCAGTTCTTC
once	-	TRBJ2-3	TRBV7-2	CASSVTSTDTQYF	TGTGCCAGCAGCGTGACTAGCACAGATACGCAGTATTTT
-	TRBD2	TRBJ2-5	TRBV9	CASSVAGGLKETQYF	TGTGCCAGCAGCGTAGCGGGGGGACTAAAAGAGACCCAGTACTTC
-	TRBD1	TRBJ1-6	TRBV28	CAGHNRGWNSPLHF	TGTGCCGGCCATAACAGGGGGTGGAATTCACCCCTCCACTTT
-	TRBD1	TRBJ1-1	TRBV13	CASSLSTGIMNTEAFF	TGTGCCAGCAGCTTATCGACAGGGATCATGAACACTGAAGCTTTCTTT
-	-	TRBJ2-3	TRBV2	CASLKGSTTDTQYF	TGTGCCAGCCTCAAGGGGTCAACTACAGATACGCAGTATTTT
-	-	TRBJ1-5	TRBV21-1	CASSKRDNQPQHF	TGTGCCAGCAGCAAACGGGATAATCAGCCCCAGCATTTT
once	-	TRBJ1-1	TRBV19	CASSLTPNTEAFF	TGTGCCAGTAGTCTCACCCCTAATACTGAAGCTTTCTTT
-	TRBD2	TRBJ2-7	TRBV13	CASSLGPGSGRFIYEQYF	TGTGCCAGCAGCTTAGGACCGGGGAGCGGGAGGTTCATTTACGAGCAGTACTTC
-	-	TRBJ1-2	TRBV30	CAWSVGNWAYGYTF	TGTGCCTGGAGTGTCGGGAACTGGGCCTATGGCTACACCTTC
-	TRBD2	TRBJ2-5	TRBV11-1	CASSLKAGGQDTQYF	TGTGCCAGCAGCTTAAAAGCGGGGGGGCAGGATACCCAGTACTTC
-	TRBD1	TRBJ1-2	TRBV7-2	CASSPWDSIGYGYTF	TGTGCCAGCAGCCCATGGGACAGTATTGGCTATGGCTACACCTTC
-	-	TRBJ1-2	TRBV23-1	CASTRQSPYGYTF	TGCGCCAGCACCCGACAGAGCCCCTATGGCTACACCTTC
-	TRBD1	TRBJ2-3	TRBV3-1/TRBV3-2	CASSQGQGARNTQYF	TGTGCCAGCAGCCAAGGGCAGGGGGCTAGGAATACGCAGTATTTT
once	-	TRBJ1-6	TRBV9	CASSVGNRPYNSPLHF	TGTGCCAGCAGCGTAGGCAACAGGCCATATAATTCACCCCTCCACTTT
once	TRBD1	TRBJ2-7	TRBV28	CASSSGQLGSSYEQYF	TGTGCCAGCAGTTCGGGACAGTTAGGGAGCTCCTACGAGCAGTACTTC
-	TRBD1	TRBJ1-6	TRBV7-9	CASRQGGESPLHF	TGTGCCAGCAGGCAGGGGGGAGAGTCACCCCTCCACTTT
-	TRBD1	TRBJ1-5	TRBV19	CASSALQGDNQPQHF	TGTGCCAGTAGTGCCCTGCAGGGGGACAATCAGCCCCAGCATTTT
-	TRBD1	TRBJ1-2	TRBV9	CASSVQGAYGYTF	TGTGCCAGCAGCGTTCAGGGGGCCTATGGCTACACCTTC